A selection of T cell receptor beta chains follows, all from one sample in a study of shared clonotypes between healthy human individuals. Only in-frame clones appear in the TCRdb table, and some are missing; sequencing was by immunoSEQ multiplex PCR. The sample records millions of clones, approximately 95% being singletons. The sample taken for sequencing was naive CD8+ T cells sorted from blood. These receptors all come from a man aged 18 to 30 in good health. The CDR3 runs from the conserved cysteine through the conserved F or W.

TRBV30	TRBJ1-1	CAWIDTEAFF
TRBV12-5	TRBJ2-2	CASGLSQGRNTGELFF
TRBV18	TRBJ1-4	CASSPQDRGDLFTEKLFF
TRBV5-1	TRBJ2-7	CASSLGLAGDYEQYF
TRBV7-9	TRBJ2-7	CASSPSLAGDPYEQYF
TRBV4-2	TRBJ1-4	CASSRLEGEKLFF
TRBV28	TRBJ2-7	CASSPGISYEQYF
TRBV7-8	TRBJ2-3	CASSLLLGGTTDTQYF
TRBV7-3	TRBJ1-1	CASSLTSGSEAFF
TRBV2	TRBJ2-3	CASSSIRGAGIGDTQYF
TRBV19	TRBJ2-7	CASSKGASGTNEQYF
TRBV7-9	TRBJ2-1	CASSEPQGNDEQFF
TRBV7-2	TRBJ2-2	CASSLFLHTGELFF
TRBV27	TRBJ2-7	CASSPTRRTGLGSPLYEQYF
TRBV7-8	TRBJ2-4	CASSLGTGGLAKNIQYF
TRBV27	TRBJ1-1	CASSLGLHTEAFF
TRBV4-3	TRBJ2-7	CASSQGTGPYEQYF
TRBV4-3	TRBJ1-1	CASSQEEVNTEAFF
TRBV4-1	TRBJ2-1	CASSQGTLAGIHNEQFF
TRBV28	TRBJ2-1	CASSLGPPGSEQFF
TRBV4-3	TRBJ2-1	CASSQDAPEYNEQFF
TRBV19	TRBJ2-1	CASSIDSPFLNEQFF
TRBV19	TRBJ1-2	CASSTTGSYGYTF
TRBV11-2	TRBJ2-7	CASSLGSSGQGGYEQYF
TRBV5-1	TRBJ2-7	CASSFSGSEVYEQYF
TRBV2	TRBJ2-7	CASSAYYSSYEQYF
TRBV4-1	TRBJ1-2	CASSQERGPYGYTF
TRBV6-1	TRBJ1-2	CASTRRTGRGYTF
TRBV7-9	TRBJ2-5	CASSSSGAGLTETQYF
TRBV19	TRBJ2-7	CASSEGQGSPDYEQYF
TRBV9	TRBJ2-7	CASSVYRDREHEQYF
TRBV6-5	TRBJ1-1	CASSYSGSSTEAFF
TRBV29-1	TRBJ2-7	CSVVQGPEQYF
TRBV27	TRBJ2-1	CASRLGTSSSYNEQFF
TRBV19	TRBJ2-7	CASSIGTGKTYEQYF
TRBV4-1	TRBJ1-6	CASSHVGGSYNSPLHF
TRBV29-1	TRBJ2-7	CSVVGADVLSYEQYF
TRBV7-2	TRBJ1-1	CASNVMTETNTEAFF
TRBV27	TRBJ2-7	CASSLGDGTYEQYF
TRBV6-1	TRBJ1-5	CASSDRGTEHNQPQHF
TRBV6-6	TRBJ2-7	CASSYSTTYEQYF
TRBV27	TRBJ2-5	CASSPWGGGVETQYF
TRBV9	TRBJ1-2	CASSAEQGENYGYTF
TRBV14	TRBJ2-3	CASSRTRTSGYSSTDTQYF
TRBV19	TRBJ2-7	CASSQQGYEQYF
TRBV6-6	TRBJ1-4	CASSPRTGEDEKLFF
TRBV27	TRBJ2-2	CASSFLRLADTGELFF
TRBV5-6	TRBJ2-7	CASSLLPYAGQIYEQYF
TRBV5-6	TRBJ2-1	CASSLGLAESEQFF
TRBV19	TRBJ2-1	CASSMGEYTNEQFF
TRBV29-1	TRBJ2-7	CSVVGQGLDEQYF
TRBV7-9	TRBJ2-5	CASSPNSGSSPETQYF
TRBV4-1	TRBJ1-1	CASYHGEGTEAFF
TRBV29-1	TRBJ2-7	CSVGPGITSYEQYF
TRBV6-5	TRBJ2-3	CASSYEQGVSDTQYF
TRBV4-3	TRBJ1-5	CASSQDSAAYQPQHF
TRBV6-5	TRBJ2-2	CASSQGLNTGELFF
TRBV29-1	TRBJ2-7	CSVETDQTYEQYF
TRBV6-5	TRBJ2-7	CASSSISSYEQYF